Described below is a single T cell receptor (beta chain) sequence and its context. The data are from a study of T cell changes during pregnancy in multiple sclerosis. This CDR3 contains 13 residues. Trimming shortened V by 2 bases and J by 6 bases, and 10 bases separated the two germline ends. CDR1 and CDR2 (germline): MDHEN, SYDVKM. The protocol was immunoSEQ multiplex PCR, while the TCRdb copy is restricted to in-frame clones and leaves out a portion. The profile shows approximately 70,000 clones, 75% to 95% of them singletons. The chain is built from TRBV28 and TRBJ1-2, with unresolved D. The sequencing used peripheral blood, collected in the third trimester of pregnancy. The source of this sequence is a female donor in good health, enrolled as a control in a pregnancy study. The CDR3 spells CASSLRSSDGYTF. CDR3 nucleotide sequence: TGTGCCAGCAGTTTACGGTCTAGCGATGGCTACACCTTC.